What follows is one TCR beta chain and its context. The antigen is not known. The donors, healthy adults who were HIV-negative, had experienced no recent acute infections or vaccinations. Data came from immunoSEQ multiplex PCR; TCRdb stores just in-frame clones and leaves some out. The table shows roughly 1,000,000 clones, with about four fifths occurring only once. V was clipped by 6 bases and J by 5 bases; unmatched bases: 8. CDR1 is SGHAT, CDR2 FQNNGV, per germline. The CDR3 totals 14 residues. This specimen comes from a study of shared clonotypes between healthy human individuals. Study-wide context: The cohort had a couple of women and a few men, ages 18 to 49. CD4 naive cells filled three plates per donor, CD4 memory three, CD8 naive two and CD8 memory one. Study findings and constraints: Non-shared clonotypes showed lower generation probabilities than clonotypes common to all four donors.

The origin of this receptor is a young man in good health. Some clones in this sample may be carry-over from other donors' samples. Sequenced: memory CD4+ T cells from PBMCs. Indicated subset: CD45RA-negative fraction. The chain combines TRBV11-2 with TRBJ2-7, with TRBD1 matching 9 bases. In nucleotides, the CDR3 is TGTGCCAGCAGACAGGACAGGGGTCGCAACGAGCAGTACTTC. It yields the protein CASRQDRGRNEQYF.